This T cell receptor (beta chain) was identified during a study of shared clonotypes between healthy human individuals. Overall study results and limits: Although depth was large, rarefaction showed that sequencing of the sorted subsets was incomplete.

Samples underwent the assay at deep level. Measured with immunoSEQ multiplex PCR; TCRdb has only the in-frame clones, and not every one. The repertoire holds about 1.5 million clones, with 95% to 99% as singletons. Deletions cut 3 bases from V and 3 bases from J, with 12 bases between. This CDR3 is 14 amino acids long. From germline, CDR1 is SGHAT and CDR2 FQNNGV. To note about this clone: Its antigen remains unidentified.

V is TRBV11-2 and J is TRBJ2-7, with D possibly matching TRBD2 (6 bases). The sample comprised naive CD4+ T cells sorted from blood. Regarding subset: CD45RA+ positively selected. The receptor's source is a man aged 25 to 40 in good health. CDR3 sequence: CASSFYSGIYEQYF. In DNA, the CDR3 is TGTGCCAGCAGCTTTTATAGCGGAATCTACGAGCAGTACTTC.